These 8 T cell receptor beta chains were all obtained from the same sample, sequenced in a study of identifying expanded T cells in peripheral blood. The data were produced by immunoSEQ multiplex PCR, yet TCRdb's version contains in-frame clones alone and is incomplete. The sample has about 86,000 clones, around 83% seen once. The sample consisted of blood. The receptors stem from a person aged 18 to 75 in good health.

V is TRBV6-5 and J is TRBJ1-2; D is perhaps TRBD1 (5 bases). There are 15 residues in the CDR3. Germline values: CDR1 MNHEY, CDR2 SVGAGI. Trimming left V 2 bases short and J 4 bases short, with 14 bases between. The CDR3 nucleotides are TGTGCCAGCAGTTACGCTACAGGCTCCCGCTATGGCTACACCTTC. Its protein is CASSYATGSRYGYTF.

The V call is TRBV18, the J call TRBJ1-4, with D hard to call. CDR1 and CDR2 (germline): KGHSH, LQKENI. V gave up 4 bases and J gave up 3 bases, with 18 bases separating them. There are 17 residues in the CDR3. Written as DNA, the CDR3 is TGTGCCAGCTCACAATTAGCCTCCCGCAGGCCTAATGAAAAACTGTTTTTT. Its translation: CASSQLASRRPNEKLFF. The variable domain in full, with the rest retrieved from reference TRBV18 and TRBJ1-4, is NAGVMQNPRHLVRRRGQEARLRCSPMKGHSHVYWYRQLPEEGLKFMVYLQKENIIDESGMPKERFSAEFPKEGPSILRIQQVVRGDSAAYFCASSQLASRRPNEKLFFGSGTQLSVL.

The chain uses TRBV13 and TRBJ2-3; 9 nucleotides line up with TRBD2. The CDR3 contains 17 residues. V lost 3 bases to trimming and J lost 0 bases; unmatched junction nucleotides: 7. Germline V gene lookup returns CDR1 PRHDT and CDR2 FYEKMQ (reference sequence). The chain's CDR3 is CASSFSGGSPSTDTQYF. DNA for the CDR3: TGTGCCAGCAGCTTTAGCGGGGGCTCCCCTAGCACAGATACGCAGTATTTT.

The chain is built from TRBV25-1 and TRBJ1-2; TRBD1 aligns across 7 bases. The CDR3 is 14 residues long. The V gene's germline CDR1 is MGHDK and CDR2 SYGVNS. J was trimmed by 0 bases and V by 3 bases; bases with no gene match: 1. The DNA of the CDR3 is TGTGCCAGCAGTGAGAGGGGGCCTAACTATGGCTACACCTTC. Encoded protein: CASSERGPNYGYTF.

This clone was seen only once. The CDR3 DNA reads TGTGCCAGCAGCCCAGGGGACGGGCGGGGGGTGGCAGATACGCAGTATTTT. Its translation: CASSPGDGRGVADTQYF. This chain uses TRBV7-8 with TRBJ2-3; 8 bases match TRBD2. This CDR3 has 17 residues. Germline V gene sequence: CDR1 SGHVS, CDR2 FQNEAQ. The V and J ends lost 5 bases and 4 bases, in that order; junction bases with no gene match: 14. The variable domain in full, with the rest retrieved from reference TRBV7-8 and TRBJ2-3, is GAGVSQSPRYKVAKRGQDVALRCDPISGHVSLFWYQQALGQGPEFLTYFQNEAQLDKSGLPSDRFFAERPEGSVSTLKIQRTQQEDSAVYLCASSPGDGRGVADTQYFGPGTRLTVL.

The chain has TRBV4-1 and TRBJ2-3, with a possible D match to TRBD1 (6 bases). The CDR3 spans 17 residues. Germline V lookup: CDR1 MGHRA, CDR2 YSYEKL. V was trimmed by 4 bases and J by 4 bases, leaving 21 bases between them. The CDR3 nucleotides are TGCGCCAGCAGCCCGACGGACAGCGGTGGGGATCCAGATACGCAGTATTTT. Translated: CASSPTDSGGDPDTQYF.

The chain links TRBV27 to TRBJ1-1, with D possibly TRBD1 on 5 matching bases. Germline V gene sequence: CDR1 MNHEY, CDR2 SMNVEV (reference sequence). This CDR3 has 14 amino acids. The ends were cut back, 2 bases at V and 4 bases at J, with 11 bases in the middle. The CDR3 sequence: CASSLGGLATEAFF. The CDR3 DNA follows: TGTGCCAGCAGTTTAGGGGGTCTCGCCACTGAAGCTTTCTTT.

The chain joins TRBV2 to TRBJ1-5; D perhaps matches TRBD1 (5 bases). From germline, CDR1 is SNHLY and CDR2 FYNNEI. CDR3 length: 15 residues. Trimming shortened V by 4 bases and J by 0 bases, and 10 bases separated the two germline ends. As DNA, the CDR3 is TGTGCCAGCAGTGGACAGTTCTATAGCAATCAGCCCCAGCATTTT. It translates to CASSGQFYSNQPQHF. The full variable domain, completed using reference TRBV2 and TRBJ1-5, is EPEVTQTPSHQVTQMGQEVILRCVPISNHLYFYWYRQILGQKVEFLVSFYNNEISEKSEIFDDQFSVERPDGSNFTLKIRSTKLEDSAMYFCASSGQFYSNQPQHFGDGTRLSIL.